The present T cell receptor (beta chain) was sequenced within a study of neoadjuvant anti-PD-1 for oral cavity cancer. On the study more broadly: Patients without progression got a fourth dose around day 43.

The germline CDR1 and CDR2 sequences are MGHDK and SYGVNS. This CDR3 has 16 amino acids. V was shortened by 1 base and J by 6 bases, with 16 bases between the two germline ends. Clones were read by immunoSEQ multiplex PCR, and TCRdb kept only the in-frame ones, dropping some. The sample yields roughly 7,000 clones, 72% seen once. The chain joins TRBV25-1 to TRBJ2-1; weak D call: TRBD2 (5 bases). The receptor was isolated from a person between 35 and 79 years old with oral cavity squamous cell carcinoma. The sequenced sample was PBMCs, obtained before nivolumab (anti-PD-1) treatment. In DNA form, the CDR3 reads TGTGCCAGCAGTGAATTGACCGGTAGGGAGTTCAATGAGCAGTTCTTC. It yields the protein CASSELTGREFNEQFF.